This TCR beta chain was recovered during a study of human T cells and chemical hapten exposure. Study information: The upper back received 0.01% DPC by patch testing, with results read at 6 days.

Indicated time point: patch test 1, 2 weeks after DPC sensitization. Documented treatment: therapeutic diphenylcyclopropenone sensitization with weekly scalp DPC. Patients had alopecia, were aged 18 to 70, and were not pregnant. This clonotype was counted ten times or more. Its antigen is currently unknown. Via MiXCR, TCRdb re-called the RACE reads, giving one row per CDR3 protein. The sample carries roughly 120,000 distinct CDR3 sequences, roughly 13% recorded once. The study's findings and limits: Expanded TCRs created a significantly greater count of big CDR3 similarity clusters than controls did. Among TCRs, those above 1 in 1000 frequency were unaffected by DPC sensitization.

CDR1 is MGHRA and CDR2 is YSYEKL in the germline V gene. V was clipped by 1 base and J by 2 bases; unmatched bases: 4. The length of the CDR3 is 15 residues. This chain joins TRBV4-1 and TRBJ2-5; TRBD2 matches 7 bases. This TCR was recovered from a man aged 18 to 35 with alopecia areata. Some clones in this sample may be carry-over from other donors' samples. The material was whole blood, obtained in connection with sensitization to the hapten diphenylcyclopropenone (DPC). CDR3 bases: TGCGCCAGCAGCCAAGTCGGACTAGTTCAAGAGACCCAGTACTTC. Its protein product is CASSQVGLVQETQYF.